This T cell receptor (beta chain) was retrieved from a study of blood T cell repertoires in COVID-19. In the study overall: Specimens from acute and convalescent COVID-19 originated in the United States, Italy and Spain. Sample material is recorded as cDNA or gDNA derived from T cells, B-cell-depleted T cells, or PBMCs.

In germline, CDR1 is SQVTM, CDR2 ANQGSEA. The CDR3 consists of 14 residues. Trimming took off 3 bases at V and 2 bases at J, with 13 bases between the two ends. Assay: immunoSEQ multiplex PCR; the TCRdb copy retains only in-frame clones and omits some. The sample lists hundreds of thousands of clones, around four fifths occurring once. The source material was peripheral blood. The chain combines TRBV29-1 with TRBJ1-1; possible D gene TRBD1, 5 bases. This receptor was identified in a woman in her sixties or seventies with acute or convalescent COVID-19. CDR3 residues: CSVEGRRVNTEAFF. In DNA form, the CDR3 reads TGCAGCGTTGAGGGGCGACGGGTCAACACTGAAGCTTTCTTT.